The clone carrying this T cell receptor (beta chain) was counted many times. These data come from a study of spatial heterogeneity in lung cancer. Study at large: Among detected sequences, beta-chain ones consistently exceeded alpha-chain ones in number.

TCR cDNA molecules were tagged individually, and each one carried a unique molecular identifier. TCRdb reanalysed the 5' RACE reads using MiXCR and keeps one entry per CDR3 protein. In the table there are more than 2,500 distinct CDR3 sequences, roughly 29% of which are singletons. Time point indicated: sample taken at primary tumor resection. Unsorted whole RNA samples from tumor, nontumor lung or frozen PBMC were sequenced. Patients with untreated early-stage non-small cell lung cancer, numbering 72, were the donors. CDR1 is SEHNR and CDR2 is FQNEAQ in the germline V gene (reference sequence). This CDR3 has 14 amino acids. V was clipped by 5 bases and J by 2 bases, with 13 bases between them.

Sample: PBMCs, taken at surgery. This receptor was taken from a male donor with early-stage non-small cell lung cancer. This chain uses TRBV7-9 with TRBJ2-7; D may be TRBD1 (5 bases). This chain's CDR3 is CASSKETAAYEQYF. The CDR3 DNA reads TGTGCCAGCAGCAAAGAGACAGCAGCCTACGAGCAGTACTTC.